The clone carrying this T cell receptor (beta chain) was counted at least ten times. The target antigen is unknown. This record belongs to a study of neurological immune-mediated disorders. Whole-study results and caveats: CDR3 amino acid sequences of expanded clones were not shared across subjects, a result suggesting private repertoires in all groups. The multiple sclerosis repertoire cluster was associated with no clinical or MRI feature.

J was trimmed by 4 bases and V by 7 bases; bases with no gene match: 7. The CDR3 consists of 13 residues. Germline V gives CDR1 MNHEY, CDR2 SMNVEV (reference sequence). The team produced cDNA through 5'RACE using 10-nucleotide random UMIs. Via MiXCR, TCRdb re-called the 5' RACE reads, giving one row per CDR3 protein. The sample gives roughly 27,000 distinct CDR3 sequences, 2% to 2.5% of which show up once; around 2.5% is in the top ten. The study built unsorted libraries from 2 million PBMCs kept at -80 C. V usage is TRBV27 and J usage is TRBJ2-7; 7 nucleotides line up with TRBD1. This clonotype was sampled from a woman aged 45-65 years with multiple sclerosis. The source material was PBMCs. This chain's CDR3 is CASKPQGQYEQYF. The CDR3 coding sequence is TGTGCCAGCAAACCACAGGGGCAGTACGAGCAGTACTTC.